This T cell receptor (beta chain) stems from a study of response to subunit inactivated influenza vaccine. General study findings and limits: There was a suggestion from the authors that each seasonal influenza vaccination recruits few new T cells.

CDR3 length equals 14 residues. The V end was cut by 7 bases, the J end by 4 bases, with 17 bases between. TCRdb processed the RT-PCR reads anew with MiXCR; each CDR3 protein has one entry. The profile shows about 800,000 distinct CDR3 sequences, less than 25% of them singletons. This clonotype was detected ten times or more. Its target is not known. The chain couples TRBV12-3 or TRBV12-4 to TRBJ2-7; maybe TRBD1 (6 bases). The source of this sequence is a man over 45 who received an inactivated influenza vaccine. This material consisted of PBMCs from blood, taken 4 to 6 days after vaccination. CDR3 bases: TGTGCCAGCACCCCGACAGGAGAAAGATACGAGCAGTACTTC. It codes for CASTPTGERYEQYF.